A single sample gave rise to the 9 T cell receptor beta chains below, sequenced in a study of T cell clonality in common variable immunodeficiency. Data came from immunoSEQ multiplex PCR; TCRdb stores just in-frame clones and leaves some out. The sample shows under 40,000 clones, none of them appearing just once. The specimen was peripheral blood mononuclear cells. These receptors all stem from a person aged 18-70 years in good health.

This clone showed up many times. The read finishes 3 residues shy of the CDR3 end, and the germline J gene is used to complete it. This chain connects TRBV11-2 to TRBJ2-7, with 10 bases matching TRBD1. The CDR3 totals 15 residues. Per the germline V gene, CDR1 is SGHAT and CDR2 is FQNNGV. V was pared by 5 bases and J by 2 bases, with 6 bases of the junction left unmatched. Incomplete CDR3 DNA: TGTGCCAGCAGCGGAAGGGACAGGGGAACCTACGAG. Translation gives CASSGRDRGTYE. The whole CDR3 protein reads CASSGRDRGTYEQYF. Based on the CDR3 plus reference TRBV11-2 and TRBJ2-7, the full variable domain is EAGVAQSPRYKIIEKRQSVAFWCNPISGHATLYWYQQILGQGPKLLIQFQNNGVVDDSQLPKDRFSAERLKGVDSTLKIQPAKLEDSAVYLCASSGRDRGTYEQYFGPGTRLTVT.

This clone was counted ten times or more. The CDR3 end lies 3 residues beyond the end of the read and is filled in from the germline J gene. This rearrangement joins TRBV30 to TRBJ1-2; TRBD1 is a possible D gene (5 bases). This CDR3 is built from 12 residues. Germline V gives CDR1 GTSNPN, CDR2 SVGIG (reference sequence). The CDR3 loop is CAWNLGARGYTF. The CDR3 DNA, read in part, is TGTGCCTGGAATTTAGGGGCGAGAGGC.

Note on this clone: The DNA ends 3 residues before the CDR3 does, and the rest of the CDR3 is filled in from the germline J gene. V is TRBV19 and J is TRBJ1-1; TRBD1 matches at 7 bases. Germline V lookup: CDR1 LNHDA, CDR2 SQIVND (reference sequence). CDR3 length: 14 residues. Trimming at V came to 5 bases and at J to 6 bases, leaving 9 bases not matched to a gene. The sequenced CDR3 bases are TGTGCCAGTAGTGAGGGGGCGCGGGGCGCTGAA. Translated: CASSEGARGAE. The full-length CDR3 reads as CASSEGARGAEAFF.

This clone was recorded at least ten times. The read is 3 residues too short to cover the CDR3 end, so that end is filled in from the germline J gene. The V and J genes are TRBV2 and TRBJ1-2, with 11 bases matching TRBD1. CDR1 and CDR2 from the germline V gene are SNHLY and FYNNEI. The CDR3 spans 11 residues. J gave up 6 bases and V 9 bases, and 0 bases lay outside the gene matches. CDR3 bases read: TGTGCCAGGGGACAGGGGGATGGC. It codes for CARGQGDG. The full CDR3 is CARGQGDGYTF.

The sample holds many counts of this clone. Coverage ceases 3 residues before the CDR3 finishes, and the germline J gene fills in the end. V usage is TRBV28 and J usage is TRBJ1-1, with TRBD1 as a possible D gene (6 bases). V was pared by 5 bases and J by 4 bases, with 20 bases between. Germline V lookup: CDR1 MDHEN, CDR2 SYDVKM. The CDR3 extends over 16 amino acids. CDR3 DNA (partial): TGTGCCAGCAGTCCCCGGACAGTTAACATTTTCACTGAA. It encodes CASSPRTVNIFTE. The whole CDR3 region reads CASSPRTVNIFTEAFF.

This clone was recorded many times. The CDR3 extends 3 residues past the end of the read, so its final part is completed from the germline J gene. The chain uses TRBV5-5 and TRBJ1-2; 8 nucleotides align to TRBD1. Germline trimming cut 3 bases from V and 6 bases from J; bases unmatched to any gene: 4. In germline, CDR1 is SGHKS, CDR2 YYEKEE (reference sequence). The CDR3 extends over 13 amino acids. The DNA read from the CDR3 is TGTGCCAGCAGCTGGACAGGGTCAGATGGC. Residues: CASSWTGSDG. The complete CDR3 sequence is CASSWTGSDGYTF.

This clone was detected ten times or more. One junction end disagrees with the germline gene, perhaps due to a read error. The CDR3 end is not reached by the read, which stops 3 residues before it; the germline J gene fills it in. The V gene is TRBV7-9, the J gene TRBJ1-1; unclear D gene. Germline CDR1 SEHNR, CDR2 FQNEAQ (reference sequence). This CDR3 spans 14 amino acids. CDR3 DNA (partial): TGTACCAGCAGCCCCCCCACGGGGAGCACTGAA. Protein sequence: CTSSPPTGSTE. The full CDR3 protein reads CTSSPPTGSTEAFF.

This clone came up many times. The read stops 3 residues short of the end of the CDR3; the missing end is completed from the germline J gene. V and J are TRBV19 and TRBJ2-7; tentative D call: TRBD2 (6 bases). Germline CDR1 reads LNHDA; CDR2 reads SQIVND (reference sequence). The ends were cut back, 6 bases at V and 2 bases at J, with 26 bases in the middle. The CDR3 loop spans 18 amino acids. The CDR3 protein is CASSPWVTSPVEAYEQYF. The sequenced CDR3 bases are TGTGCCAGTAGCCCTTGGGTGACTAGTCCGGTAGAGGCCTACGAG.

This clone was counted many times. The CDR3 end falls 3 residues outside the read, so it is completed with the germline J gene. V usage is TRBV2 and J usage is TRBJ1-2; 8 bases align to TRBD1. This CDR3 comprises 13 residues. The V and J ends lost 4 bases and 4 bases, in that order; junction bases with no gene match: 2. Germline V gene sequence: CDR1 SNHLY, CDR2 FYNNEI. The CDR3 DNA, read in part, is TGTGCCAGCAGTGGACAGGGGCCCTATGGC. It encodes CASSGQGPYG. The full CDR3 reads CASSGQGPYGYTF.